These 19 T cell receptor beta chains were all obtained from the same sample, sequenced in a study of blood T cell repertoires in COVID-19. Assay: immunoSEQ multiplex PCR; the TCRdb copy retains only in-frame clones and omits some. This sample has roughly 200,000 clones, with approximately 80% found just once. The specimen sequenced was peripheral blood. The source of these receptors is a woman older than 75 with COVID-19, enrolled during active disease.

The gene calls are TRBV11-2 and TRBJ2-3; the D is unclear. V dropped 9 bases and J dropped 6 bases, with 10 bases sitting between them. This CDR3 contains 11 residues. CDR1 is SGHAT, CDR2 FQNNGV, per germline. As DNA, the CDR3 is TGTGCCAGTCAGGCCCAGGATACGCAGTATTTT. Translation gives CASQAQDTQYF. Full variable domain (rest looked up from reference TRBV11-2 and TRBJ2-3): EAGVAQSPRYKIIEKRQSVAFWCNPISGHATLYWYQQILGQGPKLLIQFQNNGVVDDSQLPKDRFSAERLKGVDSTLKIQPAKLEDSAVYLCASQAQDTQYFGPGTRLTVL.

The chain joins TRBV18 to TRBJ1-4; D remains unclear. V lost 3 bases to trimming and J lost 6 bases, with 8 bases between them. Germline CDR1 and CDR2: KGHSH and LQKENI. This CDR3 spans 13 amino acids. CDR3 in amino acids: CASSPPSDEKLFF. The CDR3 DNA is TGTGCCAGCTCACCCCCGAGCGATGAAAAACTGTTTTTT.

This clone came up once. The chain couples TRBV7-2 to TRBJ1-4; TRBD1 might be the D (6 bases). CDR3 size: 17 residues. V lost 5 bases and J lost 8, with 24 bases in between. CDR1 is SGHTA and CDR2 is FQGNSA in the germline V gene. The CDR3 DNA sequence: TGTGCCAGCAGCCCCTCACCGGGGGCCCGGGGGGACGAAAAACTGTTTTTT. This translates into CASSPSPGARGDEKLFF.

The CDR3 loop is CASSQGRVGEQYF. The CDR3, as DNA: TGTGCCAGCAGCCAAGGCAGGGTGGGGGAGCAGTACTTC. The J gene is TRBJ2-7, the V gene TRBV3-1 (or the pseudogene TRBV3-2); perhaps TRBD1 as D (5 bases). Germline values: CDR1 LGHDT, CDR2 YNNKEL (reference sequence). The CDR3 length is 13 residues. Trimming pared 1 base from V and 7 bases from J, leaving 11 bases between.

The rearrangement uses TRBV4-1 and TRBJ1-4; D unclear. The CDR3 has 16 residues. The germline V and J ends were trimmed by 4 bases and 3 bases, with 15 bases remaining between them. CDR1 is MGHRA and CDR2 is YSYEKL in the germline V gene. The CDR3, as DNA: TGCGCCAGCAGCCCTCCGCCAGGACTGGCTAATGAAAAACTGTTTTTT. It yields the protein CASSPPPGLANEKLFF.

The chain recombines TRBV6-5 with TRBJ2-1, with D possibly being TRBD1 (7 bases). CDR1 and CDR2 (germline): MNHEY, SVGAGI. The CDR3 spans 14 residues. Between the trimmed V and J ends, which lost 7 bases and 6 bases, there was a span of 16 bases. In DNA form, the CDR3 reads TGTGCCAGCAAGGGGGGACAGAGTCTCAATGAGCAGTTCTTC. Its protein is CASKGGQSLNEQFF.

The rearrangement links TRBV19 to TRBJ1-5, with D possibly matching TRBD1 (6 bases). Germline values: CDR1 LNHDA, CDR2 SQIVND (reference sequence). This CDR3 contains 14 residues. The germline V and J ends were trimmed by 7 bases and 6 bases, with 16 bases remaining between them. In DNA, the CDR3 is TGTGCCAGTACACGGAACAGGGTGGGTCAGCCCCAGCATTTT. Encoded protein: CASTRNRVGQPQHF.

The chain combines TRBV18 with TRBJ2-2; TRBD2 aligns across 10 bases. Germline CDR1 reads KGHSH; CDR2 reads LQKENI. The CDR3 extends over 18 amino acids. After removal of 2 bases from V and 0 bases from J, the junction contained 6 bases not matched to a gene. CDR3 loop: CASSPATSGPANTGELFF. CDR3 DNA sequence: TGTGCCAGCTCACCAGCGACTAGCGGGCCTGCGAACACCGGGGAGCTGTTTTTT.

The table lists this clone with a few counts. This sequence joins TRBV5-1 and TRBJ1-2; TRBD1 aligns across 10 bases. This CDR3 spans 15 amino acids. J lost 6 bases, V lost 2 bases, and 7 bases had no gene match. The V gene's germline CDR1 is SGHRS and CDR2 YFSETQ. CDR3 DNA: TGCGCCAGCAGCTTCGGGGACAGGGGTTCGGATGGCTACACCTTC. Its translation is CASSFGDRGSDGYTF.

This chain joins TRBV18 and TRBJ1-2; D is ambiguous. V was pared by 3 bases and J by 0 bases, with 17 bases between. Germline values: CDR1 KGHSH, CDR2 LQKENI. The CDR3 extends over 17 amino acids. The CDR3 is CASSPNRLGVANYGYTF. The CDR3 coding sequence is TGTGCCAGCTCACCCAACCGATTGGGCGTAGCTAACTATGGCTACACCTTC.

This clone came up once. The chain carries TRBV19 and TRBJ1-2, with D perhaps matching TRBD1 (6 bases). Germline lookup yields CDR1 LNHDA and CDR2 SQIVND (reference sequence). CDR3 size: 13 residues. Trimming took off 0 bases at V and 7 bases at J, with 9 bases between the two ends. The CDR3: CASSIDRTVGYTF. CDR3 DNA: TGTGCCAGTAGTATAGACCGGACAGTTGGCTACACCTTC.

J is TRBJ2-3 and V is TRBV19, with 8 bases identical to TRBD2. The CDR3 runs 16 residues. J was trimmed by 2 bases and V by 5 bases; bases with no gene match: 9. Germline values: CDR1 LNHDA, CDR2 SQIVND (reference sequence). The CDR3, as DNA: TGTGCCAGTAGTGACAAACTAGCGGCGACCACAGATACGCAGTATTTT. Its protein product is CASSDKLAATTDTQYF.

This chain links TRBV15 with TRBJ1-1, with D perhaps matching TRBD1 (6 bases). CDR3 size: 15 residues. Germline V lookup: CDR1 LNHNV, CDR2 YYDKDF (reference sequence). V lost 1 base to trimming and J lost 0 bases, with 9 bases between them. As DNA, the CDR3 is TGTGCCACCAGCAGAGCTGGGGGCATGAACACTGAAGCTTTCTTT. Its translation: CATSRAGGMNTEAFF.

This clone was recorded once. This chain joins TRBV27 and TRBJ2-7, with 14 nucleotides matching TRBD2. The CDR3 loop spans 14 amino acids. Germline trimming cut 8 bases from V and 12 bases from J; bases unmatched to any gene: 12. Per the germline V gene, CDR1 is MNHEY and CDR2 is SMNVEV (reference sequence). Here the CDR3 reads CASGWGTSGRPLYF. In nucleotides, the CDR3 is TGTGCCAGCGGATGGGGGACTAGCGGGAGACCCCTGTACTTC.

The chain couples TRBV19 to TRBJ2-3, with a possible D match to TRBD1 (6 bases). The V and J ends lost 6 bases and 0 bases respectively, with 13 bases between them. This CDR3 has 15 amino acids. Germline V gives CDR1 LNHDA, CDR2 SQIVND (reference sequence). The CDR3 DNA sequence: TGTGCCAGTAGAGTCAGGGGATCGAGCACAGATACGCAGTATTTT. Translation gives CASRVRGSSTDTQYF.

CDR3 DNA: TGCGCCAGCAGCCAGTCAGGGCAGATACAGCCCCAGCATTTT. Amino acid sequence: CASSQSGQIQPQHF. This chain connects TRBV4-1 to TRBJ1-5; TRBD1 is a possible D gene (5 bases). V lost 3 bases and J lost 7, with 13 bases in between. Germline V lookup: CDR1 MGHRA, CDR2 YSYEKL. This CDR3 is built from 14 residues.

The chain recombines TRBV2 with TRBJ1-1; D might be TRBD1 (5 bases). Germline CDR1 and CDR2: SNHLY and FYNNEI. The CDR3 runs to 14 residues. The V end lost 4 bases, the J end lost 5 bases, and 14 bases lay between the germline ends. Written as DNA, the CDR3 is TGTGCCAGCAGTGGGGGGAGGGGCAGGACTGAAGCTTTCTTT. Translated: CASSGGRGRTEAFF.

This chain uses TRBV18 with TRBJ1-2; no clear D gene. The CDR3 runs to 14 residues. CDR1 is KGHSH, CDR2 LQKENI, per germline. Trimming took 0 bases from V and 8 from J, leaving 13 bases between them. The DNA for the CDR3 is TGTGCCAGCTCACCACCGGCCTTCCGGGAAGGCTACACCTTC. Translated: CASSPPAFREGYTF.

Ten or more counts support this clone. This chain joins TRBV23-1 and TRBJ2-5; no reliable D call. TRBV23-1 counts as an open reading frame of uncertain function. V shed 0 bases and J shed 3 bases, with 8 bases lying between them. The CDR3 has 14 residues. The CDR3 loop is CASSQSNTEETQYF. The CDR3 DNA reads TGCGCCAGCAGTCAATCCAACACCGAAGAGACCCAGTACTTC.